The clone carrying this T cell receptor (beta chain) occurred once. Antigen specificity is unknown. When the RNA was reverse transcribed, random hexamers were used with an input of 0.5 to 1 ug. TCRdb called the immunoSEQ multiplex PCR reads again in MiXCR, with one record for every CDR3 protein. The sample gives fewer than 200,000 distinct CDR3 sequences, about 93% of which show up once; 0.1% is in the top ten. The data stem from a study of CD8 T cells in Susac syndrome. General study results and limits: The authors acknowledged that the study's TCR sequencing and HLA analysis involved relatively few individuals.

The ends were cut back, 6 bases at V and 9 bases at J, with 18 bases in the middle. Germline lookup yields CDR1 LNHDA and CDR2 SQIVND (reference sequence). The CDR3 is made up of 14 amino acids. Input material: CD4+ T cells from PBMCs. The chain uses TRBV19 and TRBJ2-1; D remains ambiguous. The TCR originated in a human donor in good health. In DNA form, the CDR3 reads TGTGCCAGTAGAACCTCGACGGGTCCTGGTGAGCAGTTCTTC. Translated, it gives CASRTSTGPGEQFF.